Listed here are 21 T cell receptor beta chains from one sample, sequenced in a study of blood T cell repertoires in COVID-19. Data came from immunoSEQ multiplex PCR; TCRdb stores just in-frame clones and leaves some out. Here the sample spans about 300,000 clones, around 82% being singletons. Sample: peripheral blood. The receptor source for this set is a woman aged 45-59 years who had recovered from COVID-19.

The V call is TRBV4-2, the J call TRBJ1-2; D is unresolved. V lost 1 base and J 5 bases, leaving 14 bases between the germline ends. The CDR3 consists of 15 residues. Germline CDR1 and CDR2: LGHNA and YNFKEQ. DNA for the CDR3: TGTGCCAGCAGCCAAGTTCTCGGGAGGGAGTATGGCTACACCTTC. Translated: CASSQVLGREYGYTF.

This clone appeared a single time. V and J are TRBV28 and TRBJ1-1; the match to TRBD1 covers 8 bases. The CDR3 extends over 16 amino acids. The germline gives CDR1 MDHEN, CDR2 SYDVKM. With V trimmed by 2 bases and J by 1 base, 6 bases remained unmatched. The CDR3 loop is CASSLIGTGTNTEAFF. Written as DNA, the CDR3 is TGTGCCAGCAGTTTAATCGGGACAGGAACGAACACTGAAGCTTTCTTT.

The chain uses TRBV6-5 and TRBJ2-3; 11 bases are a match to TRBD2. Trimming removed 5 bases from V and 6 bases from J; junction bases left unmatched: 7. CDR1 and CDR2 (germline): MNHEY, SVGAGI. The CDR3 covers 15 residues. The chain's CDR3 is CASSPVAGGTDTQYF. CDR3 nucleotides: TGTGCCAGCAGTCCTGTAGCGGGGGGGACCGATACGCAGTATTTT.

V is TRBV28 and J is TRBJ2-1, with 7 bases lining up with TRBD1. Germline CDR1 MDHEN, CDR2 SYDVKM. The CDR3 length is 14 residues. The ends lost 7 bases at V and 4 bases at J; junction bases unmatched: 7. The CDR3: CASTLTGPYNEQFF. For the CDR3, the DNA is TGTGCCAGCACCCTGACAGGGCCTTACAATGAGCAGTTCTTC.

The chain has TRBV5-4 and TRBJ2-3; D perhaps matches TRBD1 (6 bases). Germline values: CDR1 SGHNT, CDR2 YYREEE (reference sequence). This CDR3 is 13 amino acids long. The V gene lost 4 bases and the J gene lost 8 bases, with 14 bases spanning the gap. The CDR3 loop reads CASSQNQGGTQYF. Written as DNA, the CDR3 is TGTGCCAGCAGCCAAAACCAAGGGGGTACGCAGTATTTT.

The gene calls are TRBV12-3 or TRBV12-4 and TRBJ1-1; D remains unclear. V was trimmed by 0 bases and J by 10 bases, leaving 9 bases between them. The CDR3 covers 12 residues. Here the CDR3 DNA reads TGTGCCAGCAGTTTAGCCGGGGTAGCAGCTTTCTTT. Its translation is CASSLAGVAAFF.

This sequence joins TRBV7-2 and TRBJ2-1, with TRBD1 matching 9 bases. Germline CDR1 SGHTA, CDR2 FQGNSA. CDR3 length: 14 residues. With V trimmed by 6 bases and J by 7 bases, 7 bases remained unmatched. CDR3 loop: CASRSWDRANEQFF. The CDR3 nucleotides read TGTGCCAGCAGGTCTTGGGACAGGGCAAATGAGCAGTTCTTC.

The gene calls are TRBV6-5 and TRBJ2-7; D is unresolved. Trimming pared 4 bases from V and 2 bases from J, leaving 15 bases between. The CDR3 totals 15 residues. Germline assignment: CDR1 MNHEY and CDR2 SVGAGI. CDR3 residues: CASSFGTAKTYEQYF. Written as DNA, the CDR3 is TGTGCCAGCAGTTTCGGAACAGCTAAAACCTACGAGCAGTACTTC.

The rearrangement joins TRBV7-7 to TRBJ2-2; 7 bases are a match to TRBD1. In germline, CDR1 is SSHAT, CDR2 FNYEAQ (reference sequence). The V gene end was trimmed by 4 bases and the J gene end by 2 bases; junction bases not matched to a gene: 7. CDR3 length: 16 amino acids. CDR3 nucleotide sequence: TGTGCCAGCAGCTCAACAAGGGGGCCTAACACCGGGGAGCTGTTTTTT. Its translation is CASSSTRGPNTGELFF. The whole variable domain, filled in from reference TRBV7-7 and TRBJ2-2, reads GAGVSQSPRYKVTKRGQDVTLRCDPISSHATLYWYQQALGQGPEFLTYFNYEAQPDKSGLPSDRFSAERPEGSISTLTIQRTEQRDSAMYRCASSSTRGPNTGELFFGEGSRLTVL.

This clone has a single count. This chain uses TRBV19 with TRBJ1-2, with 8 bases lining up with TRBD1. Germline V CDR1 and CDR2: LNHDA, SQIVND (reference sequence). This CDR3 has 14 residues. V gave up 6 bases and J gave up 5 bases; unmatched junction bases: 8. Here the CDR3 reads CASRRNRGTYGYTF. As DNA, the CDR3 is TGTGCCAGTAGGAGGAACAGGGGGACGTATGGCTACACCTTC.

The V and J genes are TRBV7-8 and TRBJ1-5; D is perhaps TRBD1 (5 bases). The germline V and J ends were trimmed by 5 bases and 6 bases, with 14 bases remaining between them. The CDR3 contains 14 residues. Germline CDR1 reads SGHVS; CDR2 reads FQNEAQ. CDR3 region: CASSDESGSQPQHF. The CDR3 DNA reads TGTGCCAGCAGCGACGAATCAGGGTCTCAGCCCCAGCATTTT.

The J gene is TRBJ2-7, the V gene TRBV2, with D perhaps TRBD1 (6 bases). CDR1 is SNHLY and CDR2 is FYNNEI in the germline V gene. Between the trimmed V and J ends, which lost 5 bases and 3 bases, there was a span of 17 bases. The CDR3 contains 15 residues. The CDR3 bases are TGTGCCAGCAGTTACCAGACAGGAGGAAACTACGAGCAGTACTTC. Amino acid sequence: CASSYQTGGNYEQYF.

This chain links TRBV18 with TRBJ1-1, with D unresolved. The V and J ends lost 4 bases and 1 base respectively, with 4 bases between them. Germline V gene data show CDR1 as KGHSH and CDR2 as LQKENI. The CDR3 runs to 12 residues. Here the CDR3 DNA reads TGTGCCAGCTCACGGAGGAACACTGAAGCTTTCTTT. Translated: CASSRRNTEAFF. The full variable domain, with the rest looked up from reference TRBV18 and TRBJ1-1, is NAGVMQNPRHLVRRRGQEARLRCSPMKGHSHVYWYRQLPEEGLKFMVYLQKENIIDESGMPKERFSAEFPKEGPSILRIQQVVRGDSAAYFCASSRRNTEAFFGQGTRLTVV.

V is TRBV15 and J is TRBJ1-5; D unresolved. The CDR3 extends over 16 amino acids. The V and J ends lost 0 bases and 0 bases respectively, with 9 bases between them. CDR1 is LNHNV and CDR2 is YYDKDF in the germline V gene (reference sequence). The CDR3 loop is CATSRESSYSNQPQHF. Written as DNA, the CDR3 is TGTGCCACCAGCAGAGAATCCAGTTATAGCAATCAGCCCCAGCATTTT.

This clone appeared a few times. The chain links TRBV19 to TRBJ2-1; 9 nucleotides align to TRBD1. Germline CDR1 and CDR2: LNHDA and SQIVND (reference sequence). The CDR3 consists of 16 residues. Trimming at V came to 0 bases and at J to 8 bases, leaving 8 bases not matched to a gene. The CDR3 DNA reads TGTGCCAGTAGTATAGATCTGGGACAGGGTAAGGATGAGCAGTTCTTC. Amino acids: CASSIDLGQGKDEQFF.

This sequence joins TRBV6-5 and TRBJ2-3; TRBD1 aligns across 7 bases. Germline CDR1 MNHEY, CDR2 SVGAGI. The CDR3 totals 15 residues. J was trimmed by 1 base and V by 8 bases; bases with no gene match: 9. The CDR3 reads CASWTGYGGTDTQYF. In DNA, the CDR3 is TGTGCCAGCTGGACAGGCTACGGAGGCACAGATACGCAGTATTTT.

This chain links TRBV4-3 with TRBJ2-3; no clear D gene. Germline lookup yields CDR1 LGHNA and CDR2 YSLEER. Between the trimmed V and J ends, which lost 4 bases and 0 bases, there was a span of 11 bases. The CDR3 runs 15 residues. The CDR3 loop reads CASSRVLTSTDTQYF. In DNA form, the CDR3 reads TGCGCCAGCAGCCGTGTGCTGACTAGCACAGATACGCAGTATTTT.

The gene calls are TRBV28 and TRBJ1-1; 7 nucleotides agree with TRBD1. Germline V gene sequence: CDR1 MDHEN, CDR2 SYDVKM. V lost 3 bases, J lost 1 base, and 2 bases stayed unmatched. This CDR3 comprises 14 residues. The CDR3 region has the DNA TGTGCCAGCAGTTTGGGACAGACGAACACTGAAGCTTTCTTT. It encodes CASSLGQTNTEAFF.

The chain is built from TRBV5-1 and TRBJ2-7; D might be TRBD1 (6 bases). Looked up from germline, CDR1 is SGHRS and CDR2 is YFSETQ. Trimming shortened V by 3 bases and J by 3 bases, and 10 bases separated the two germline ends. The CDR3 sequence is 13 residues long. The CDR3 sequence is CASSSLQGYEQYF. The CDR3 nucleotides read TGCGCCAGCAGCTCCCTACAGGGCTACGAGCAGTACTTC.

V usage is TRBV28 and J usage is TRBJ1-2; 9 bases are a match to TRBD1. V trimming: 4 bases; J trimming: 7 bases; junction bases outside the gene matches: 10. The CDR3 spans 15 residues. In germline, CDR1 is MDHEN, CDR2 SYDVKM. The CDR3 loop reads CASSSGQGDVGGYTF. In DNA, the CDR3 is TGTGCCAGCAGTTCGGGACAGGGTGACGTTGGTGGCTACACCTTC.

The chain employs TRBV7-2 and TRBJ1-1, with D tentatively TRBD1 (6 bases). V dropped 5 bases and J dropped 7 bases, with 17 bases sitting between them. Germline CDR1 reads SGHTA; CDR2 reads FQGNSA. CDR3 size: 14 residues. DNA for the CDR3: TGTGCCAGCAGCCCCCCGAGCACAGGGATTGAAGCTTTCTTT. Its protein product is CASSPPSTGIEAFF.